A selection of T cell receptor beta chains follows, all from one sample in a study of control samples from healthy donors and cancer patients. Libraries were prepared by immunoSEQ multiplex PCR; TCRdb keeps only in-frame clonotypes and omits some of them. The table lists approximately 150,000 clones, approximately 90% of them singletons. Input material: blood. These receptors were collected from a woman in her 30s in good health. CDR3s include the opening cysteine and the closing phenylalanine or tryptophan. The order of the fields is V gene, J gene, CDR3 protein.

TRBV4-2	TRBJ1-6	CASSQAAQGAFSPLHF
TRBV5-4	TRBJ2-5	CASSRGGAEETQYF
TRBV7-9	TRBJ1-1	CASSSETILFF
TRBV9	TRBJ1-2	CASSGQVSNYGYTF
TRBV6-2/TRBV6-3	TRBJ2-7	CASSFLGRTSHEQYF
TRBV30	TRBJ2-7	CACSQGSSYEQYF
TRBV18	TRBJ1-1	CASSLGGGANTEAFF
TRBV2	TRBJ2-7	CASGGAGEVYEQYF
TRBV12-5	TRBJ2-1	CASGLTSGTSSNEQFF
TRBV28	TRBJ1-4	CASTRLNNEKLFF
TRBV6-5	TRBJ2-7	CASSYSKGGVDEQYF
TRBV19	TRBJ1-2	CASSRPTQNYGYTF
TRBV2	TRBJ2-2	CASGGRTNTGELFF
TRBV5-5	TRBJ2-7	CASSGLGGSEQYF
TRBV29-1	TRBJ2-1	CSERTGPGRNEQFF
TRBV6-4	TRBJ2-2	CASSDPSGGAGELFF
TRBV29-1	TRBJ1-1	CSVSAGGRWAFF
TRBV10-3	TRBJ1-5	CAISESTVNQPQHF
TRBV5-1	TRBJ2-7	CASSLGRTGYYEQYF
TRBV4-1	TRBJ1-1	CASSQEVGGAEAFF
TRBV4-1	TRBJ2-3	CASSQVGISGNTDTQYF
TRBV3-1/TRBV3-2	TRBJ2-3	CASSQGVAPTSTDTQYF
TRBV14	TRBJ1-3	CASSLHITGASGNTIYF
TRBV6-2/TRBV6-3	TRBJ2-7	CASSPYGLIYEQYF
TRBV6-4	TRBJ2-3	CASSDSASGYTDTQYF
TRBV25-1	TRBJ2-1	CASSEPHRVNEQFF
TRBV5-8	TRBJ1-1	CASSFDRGLQAFF
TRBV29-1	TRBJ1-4	CSVGARRDNEKLFF
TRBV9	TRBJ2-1	CASSVWSGSDNNEQFF
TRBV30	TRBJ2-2	CAWSGLAVNTGELFF
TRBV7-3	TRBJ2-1	CASSLGTSSYNEQFF
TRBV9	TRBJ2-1	CASSVVQISSYNEQFF
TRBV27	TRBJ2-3	CASSLGQAKDTQYF
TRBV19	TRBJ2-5	CASSKVSLQGSVQETQYF
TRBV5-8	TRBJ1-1	CASSPRALSTEAFF
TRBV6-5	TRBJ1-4	CASSYAGINEKLFF
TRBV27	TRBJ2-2	CASSFRASGISNTGELFF
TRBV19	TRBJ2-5	CATRQGWQETQYF
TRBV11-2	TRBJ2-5	CASSLGGQILQETQYF
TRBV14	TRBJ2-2	CASNLLAGTGELFF
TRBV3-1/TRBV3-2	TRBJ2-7	CASSQSGSSPYEQYF
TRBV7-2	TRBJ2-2	CASSFRGPNTGELFF
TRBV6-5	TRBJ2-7	CASSFAPPGGSYEQYF
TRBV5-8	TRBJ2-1	CASSSPSWRGYNEQFF
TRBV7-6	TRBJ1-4	CASRPRQPPTNEKLFF
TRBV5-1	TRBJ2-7	CASSPGRRTSEGSYEQYF
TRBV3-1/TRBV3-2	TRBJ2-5	CASSQQGAETQYF
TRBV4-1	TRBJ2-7	CASSQEGTGAYEQYF
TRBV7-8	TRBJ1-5	CASSLGHFQPQHF
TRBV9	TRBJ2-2	CASSFGTGSNTGELFF
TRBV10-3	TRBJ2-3	CAISDGGKGGTDTQYF
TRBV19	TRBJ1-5	CASSQGWQPQHF
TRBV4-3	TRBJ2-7	CASSQDFRDRIPHEQYF
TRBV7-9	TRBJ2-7	CASSLCGEREVWWAKYF
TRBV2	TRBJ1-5	CASKSQGDYQPQHF
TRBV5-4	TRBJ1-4	CASSGGQKNEKLFF
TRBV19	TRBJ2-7	CASSIGTQTYEQYF
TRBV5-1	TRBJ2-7	CASSLQEYYEQYF